What follows are 26 T cell receptor beta chains derived from one specimen sequenced in a study of naive and memory T cell subsets. An equimolar mix of two oligonucleotides served as the beta constant-region primer for TRBC1 and TRBC2. The ligated cDNA underwent four PCR rounds using SP2 and nested alpha and beta constant-region primers. TCRdb passed the UMI-ligation and nested PCR reads through MiXCR, listing each CDR3 protein once. The table records 95,000 to 150,000 distinct CDR3 sequences, approximately 37% of them present only once. The sample consisted of central memory CD4+ T cells from blood. These TCRs come from a human donor in good health.

The chain combines TRBV4-3 with TRBJ2-1; TRBD1 or TRBD2 may be the D gene (5 bases each). V was shortened by 1 base and J by 5 bases, with 24 bases between the two germline ends. Germline lookup yields CDR1 LGHNA and CDR2 YSLEER. The CDR3 has 19 residues. The CDR3 nucleotides read TGCGCCAGCAGCCAAGTTGCCATGGGGGTCCTAATAGACGACAATGAGCAGTTCTTC. Residues: CASSQVAMGVLIDDNEQFF.

This clonotype was seen many times. The rearrangement joins TRBV27 to TRBJ1-1; D might be TRBD1 (5 bases). V was shortened by 4 bases and J by 5 bases, with 11 bases between the two germline ends. This CDR3 contains 13 residues. The germline gives CDR1 MNHEY, CDR2 SMNVEV (reference sequence). The CDR3 nucleotides are TGTGCCAGCAGTTCCGGGGCCGCGACTGAAGCTTTCTTT. It specifies CASSSGAATEAFF.

The chain has TRBV20-1 and TRBJ1-4, with TRBD1 matching 10 bases. V shed 6 bases and J 10 bases; nucleotides not matched to a gene: 8. CDR1 is DFQATT, CDR2 SNEGSKA, per germline (reference sequence). CDR3 length: 13 amino acids. The CDR3 nucleotides are TGCAGTGCGGTAACAGGGGACAGGGGAAAACTGTTTTTT. It is translated as CSAVTGDRGKLFF.

The chain has TRBV6-2 or TRBV6-3 and TRBJ1-1; possible D gene TRBD1, 6 bases. Trimming took 6 bases from V and 4 from J, leaving 12 bases between them. Germline V gives CDR1 MNHEY, CDR2 SVGEGT. This CDR3 contains 13 residues. The DNA for the CDR3 is TGTGCCAGCAGAAGGGGGGGCATCACTGAAGCTTTCTTT. Translating gives CASRRGGITEAFF.

The CDR3 coding sequence is TGTGCCAGCAGTGAGACAGGGTCGAGTTCACCCCTCCACTTT. Amino acid sequence: CASSETGSSSPLHF. This rearrangement joins TRBV6-6 to TRBJ1-6, with TRBD1 matching 7 bases. Germline V gives CDR1 MNHNY, CDR2 SVGAGI (reference sequence). Trimming took 5 bases from V and 9 from J; bases not matched to a gene: 7. The CDR3 contains 14 residues.

The chain employs TRBV3-1 and TRBJ2-5, with unresolved D. V was clipped by 6 bases and J by 3 bases, with 17 bases between them. The germline gives CDR1 LGHDT, CDR2 YNNKEL (reference sequence). This CDR3 contains 15 residues. CDR3 in amino acids: CASSRRGVEKETQYF. CDR3 sequence (DNA): TGTGCCAGCAGTCGACGTGGAGTGGAGAAAGAGACCCAGTACTTC.

V usage is TRBV5-1 and J usage is TRBJ2-3, with D tentatively TRBD2 (6 bases). CDR1 is SGHRS, CDR2 YFSETQ, per germline. The V and J ends lost 0 bases and 4 bases respectively, with 12 bases between them. The CDR3 has 15 residues. CDR3 bases: TGCGCCAGCAGCTTGGCCCTGGCGGGATCAGATACGCAGTATTTT. Its protein product is CASSLALAGSDTQYF.

The V gene is TRBV4-3, the J gene TRBJ2-1; D is ambiguous. CDR3 length equals 12 residues. The V end lost 1 base, the J end lost 7 bases, and 5 bases lay between the germline ends. In germline, CDR1 is LGHNA, CDR2 YSLEER. This CDR3 is CASSQVGNEQFF. The CDR3, as DNA: TGCGCCAGCAGCCAAGTGGGAAATGAGCAGTTCTTC.

This chain links TRBV10-3 with TRBJ2-2; 8 bases line up with TRBD1. This CDR3 is 16 amino acids long. Per the germline V gene, CDR1 is ENHRY and CDR2 is SYGVKD. V dropped 8 bases and J dropped 0; count of bases not matched to a gene: 8. For the CDR3, the DNA is TGTGCCATCGGGACAGGCTTCAGCGCGAACACCGGGGAGCTGTTTTTT. As protein: CAIGTGFSANTGELFF.

The chain uses TRBV20-1 and TRBJ1-4, with D hard to call. V was pared by 1 base and J by 5 bases, with 8 bases between. CDR1 is DFQATT, CDR2 SNEGSKA, per germline (reference sequence). CDR3 length equals 13 residues. CDR3 in DNA: TGCAGTGCTAGAGCGGCTTCAAATGAAAAACTGTTTTTT. This gives the protein CSARAASNEKLFF.

V is TRBV27 and J is TRBJ2-7; TRBD2 matches at 9 bases. CDR1 is MNHEY, CDR2 SMNVEV, per germline (reference sequence). The CDR3 runs to 13 residues. V trimming: 6 bases; J trimming: 6 bases; junction bases outside the gene matches: 6. This CDR3 is CASSGREGREQYF. The CDR3 DNA reads as TGTGCCAGCAGCGGGCGGGAGGGCCGCGAGCAGTACTTC.

This clonotype has more than one count but fewer than ten. The chain joins TRBV20-1 to TRBJ2-3; no firm D call. This CDR3 spans 10 amino acids. V lost 5 bases to trimming and J lost 4 bases, with 4 bases between them. Germline V lookup: CDR1 DFQATT, CDR2 SNEGSKA (reference sequence). The CDR3 loop is CSAGSDTQYF. Written as DNA, the CDR3 is TGCAGTGCTGGGTCAGATACGCAGTATTTT.

The chain is built from TRBV28 and TRBJ1-1; unclear D gene. The CDR3 totals 15 residues. The V and J ends lost 6 bases and 4 bases respectively, with 18 bases between them. The V gene's germline CDR1 is MDHEN and CDR2 SYDVKM. CDR3 amino acids: CASSLTQIWGTEAFF. CDR3 DNA sequence: TGTGCCAGCAGCCTGACCCAGATCTGGGGCACTGAAGCTTTCTTT.

In this sample, this clonotype turned up a few times. The V and J genes are TRBV10-2 and TRBJ1-2; perhaps TRBD1 as D (6 bases). Trimming stripped 9 bases from V and 8 bases from J, with 16 bases between. Germline CDR1 reads WSHSY; CDR2 reads SAAADI. There are 12 residues in the CDR3. The CDR3 region has the DNA TGCGCCAGTCAAGGGGGGGGGCAAGGCTACACCTTC. This gives the protein CASQGGGQGYTF.

This clonotype was seen a few times. The rearrangement links TRBV4-2 to TRBJ2-1; D remains unclear. V was clipped by 1 base and J by 8 bases, with 12 bases between them. Per germline, CDR1 LGHNA and CDR2 YNFKEQ. The CDR3 extends over 14 amino acids. CDR3 in DNA: TGTGCCAGCAGCCAAGCACAGTCGGTCCATGAGCAGTTCTTC. As protein: CASSQAQSVHEQFF.

This clonotype has just a few counts. J is TRBJ2-7 and V is TRBV6-5, with TRBD1 matching over 9 bases. V lost 3 bases, J lost 3 bases, and 6 bases stayed unmatched. From germline, CDR1 is MNHEY and CDR2 SVGAGI. The length of the CDR3 is 15 residues. The chain's CDR3 is CASSYGTGYFYEQYF. The DNA for the CDR3 is TGTGCCAGCAGTTATGGGACAGGGTATTTCTACGAGCAGTACTTC.

This clonotype was seen a few times. V and J are TRBV6-5 and TRBJ2-3; TRBD2 aligns across 7 bases. Germline CDR1 and CDR2: MNHEY and SVGAGI. With 9 bases clipped from V and 4 bases from J, the junction kept 13 bases outside the gene matches. This CDR3 is 15 amino acids long. The CDR3 sequence: CASSGGLTMADTQYF. The CDR3 coding sequence is TGTGCCAGTTCGGGGGGACTAACCATGGCAGATACGCAGTATTTT.

This clonotype was seen only a few times. V is TRBV3-1 and J is TRBJ1-5; D is uncertain. CDR3 length equals 14 residues. Germline CDR1 reads LGHDT; CDR2 reads YNNKEL (reference sequence). V dropped 1 base and J dropped 11 bases, with 15 bases sitting between them. The CDR3 protein is CASSQGRSMVTQHF. In DNA form, the CDR3 reads TGTGCCAGCAGCCAAGGTCGCAGTATGGTGACCCAGCATTTT. The full variable domain, its missing parts supplied by reference TRBV3-1 and TRBJ1-5, is DTAVSQTPKYLVTQMGNDKSIKCEQNLGHDTMYWYKQDSKKFLKIMFSYNNKELIINETVPNRFSPKSPDKAHLNLHINSLELGDSAVYFCASSQGRSMVTQHFGDGTRLSIL.

This clonotype was detected only a few times. The chain uses TRBV25-1 and TRBJ2-7, with 13 bases identical to TRBD2. Trimming cost V 4 bases and J 6 bases; bases outside gene matches: 6. The length of the CDR3 is 15 residues. Germline lookup yields CDR1 MGHDK and CDR2 SYGVNS. CDR3 nucleotides: TGTGCCAGCAGTGCCGGACTAGCGGGAGTCCTCGAGCAGTACTTC. Translating it yields CASSAGLAGVLEQYF.

This clonotype was recorded once. V gene TRBV2 combines with J gene TRBJ2-3, with 7 bases lining up with TRBD2. V lost 2 bases, J lost 15 bases, and 8 bases stayed unmatched. Per germline, CDR1 SNHLY and CDR2 FYNNEI. This CDR3 contains 12 residues. CDR3 coding DNA: TGTGCCAGCAGTGAACAGGCGGGAGTCGAATATTTT. This encodes CASSEQAGVEYF.

V gene TRBV18 combines with J gene TRBJ2-3; TRBD1 aligns across 9 bases. The length of the CDR3 is 14 residues. V lost 6 bases to trimming and J lost 4 bases; unmatched junction nucleotides: 5. Per the germline V gene, CDR1 is KGHSH and CDR2 is LQKENI. CDR3 sequence: CASSQDRGPDTQYF. The CDR3, as DNA: TGTGCCAGCTCGCAGGACAGGGGCCCAGATACGCAGTATTTT.

The chain recombines TRBV20-1 with TRBJ1-3; D is perhaps TRBD1 (5 bases). Trimming removed 1 base from V and 2 bases from J, with 9 bases in between. This CDR3 is 14 amino acids long. Germline V CDR1 and CDR2: DFQATT, SNEGSKA (reference sequence). CDR3 amino acids: CSARAGRAGNTIYF. In nucleotides, the CDR3 is TGCAGTGCTAGAGCAGGGAGGGCTGGAAACACCATATATTTT.

The V call is TRBV5-5, the J call TRBJ2-1; 9 bases are a match to TRBD2. The CDR3 extends over 16 amino acids. The germline CDR1 and CDR2 sequences are SGHKS and YYEKEE (reference sequence). Trimming at V came to 4 bases and at J to 12 bases, leaving 17 bases not matched to a gene. The CDR3 DNA follows: TGTGCCAGCAGCCCAAGACCCGGGACTAGCCCCACTGTGCAGTTCTTC. Its protein is CASSPRPGTSPTVQFF.

A few counts support this clonotype. V gene TRBV11-1 combines with J gene TRBJ2-1; a possible D gene is TRBD2 (6 bases). Germline V gives CDR1 SGHAT, CDR2 FQDESV (reference sequence). This CDR3 has 13 residues. Trimming removed 3 bases at V and 7 bases at J, with 10 bases between. CDR3 nucleotide sequence: TGTGCCAGCAGCTTCATACGGGGGAATGAGCAGTTCTTC. It codes for CASSFIRGNEQFF. The full variable domain, completed using reference TRBV11-1 and TRBJ2-1, is EAEVAQSPRYKITEKSQAVAFWCDPISGHATLYWYRQILGQGPELLVQFQDESVVDDSQLPKDRFSAERLKGVDSTLKIQPAELGDSAMYLCASSFIRGNEQFFGPGTRLTVL.

The sample holds a few counts of this clonotype. V is TRBV20-1 and J is TRBJ2-5; 8 bases map to TRBD2. This CDR3 contains 16 residues. With 1 base clipped from V and 4 bases from J, the junction kept 11 bases outside the gene matches. In germline, CDR1 is DFQATT, CDR2 SNEGSKA (reference sequence). The CDR3 loop is CSARGGWSGRRETQYF. As DNA, the CDR3 is TGCAGTGCTAGAGGGGGGTGGAGCGGGAGAAGAGAGACCCAGTACTTC.

The chain is built from TRBV24-1 and TRBJ2-2; no definite D call. Germline values: CDR1 KGHDR, CDR2 SFDVKD. V was shortened by 5 bases and J by 1 base, with 10 bases between the two germline ends. CDR3 length: 15 residues. CDR3 bases: TGTGCCACCAGTGCCTTGACCAAGAACACCGGGGAGCTGTTTTTT. Amino acid sequence: CATSALTKNTGELFF.